This T cell receptor beta chain was found in a study of T cells after yellow fever vaccination (dated by TCRdb to the late 2010s). About the study as a whole: The SMART-Seq v4 Ultra Low Input RNA kit was used to prepare libraries from fractions with low cell numbers. The cohort comprised two healthy male donors, one aged 18 to 30 and one aged 30 to 39 years. Bulk PBMC replicates and cell subsets were isolated from blood drawn at multiple timepoints before and after both primary and secondary immunization. To follow T-cell clones before and after both primary and booster YFV17D yellow fever vaccination, bulk TCR alpha and beta repertoires underwent longitudinal sequencing. Study-level results and caveats: Only two donors were included in the study, so the extent to which the findings can be generalized is limited. A small fraction of clonotypes showed up in both the CD4 and CD8 compartments, probably as a result of convergent recombination. Compared with the primary T-cell response, the secondary T-cell response was weaker but faster, peaking on day 5 rather than day 15. Most clones expanded after primary vaccination (approximately 97% of CD4 and approximately 86% of CD8) were re-detected after the booster, suggesting that broad memory maintenance occurred. Computational filtering was needed because FACS-sorted repertoires could contain abundant contaminating clonotypes from the bulk population.

Worth noting for this clonotype: No antigen is known for it. Base quality data are lacking; no much larger clone is found one base away.

The treatment or condition label on this specimen signifies: live attenuated yellow fever vaccine strain. PBMCs were isolated from peripheral blood using a standard Ficoll-Paque protocol. CD4 and CD8 T-cell fractions were isolated with Dynabeads CD4 and CD8 positive selection kits. RNA was extracted with TriZol from bulk PBMCs, CD4 and CD8 fractions, and dextramer-positive and dextramer-negative fractions. Instrument on record: Illumina NovaSeq 6000. TCR cDNA was synthesized by 5'RACE template switching, which introduced a universal primer site and unique molecular identifiers. Priming for cDNA synthesis came from both the TCR alpha and TCR beta constant segments. Two PCR steps were used to amplify libraries, with sample barcodes and sequencing adapters being added in the second step. Sequencing of the libraries was done on either Illumina HiSeq 2500 (2x100 bp) or NovaSeq (2x150 bp). Per the source publication's procedure: MIGEC was used to demultiplex reads and collapse the reads into UMI consensus sequences, and MiXCR was used for V(D)J alignment. Clonotypes responding to the vaccine were identified with edgeR on replicate PBMC samples, with the criteria of FDR below 0.01 and a log2 fold change above 5 up to day 15. Bulk clonotypes were assigned CD4 or CD8 identity according to which sequenced CD4 or CD8 repertoire held them at higher abundance. TCRdb handled the public reads itself, with Q25 trimming in fastp and clone calling in MiXCR, and kept productive beta chains. Records with the same CDR3 protein are collapsed into one entry carrying the most frequent genes and DNA. What appears here as the V and J calls and clone size reflects TCRdb's work, not the paper's. The sample table contains 300,000 to 400,000 distinct CDR3 sequences; only one count was recorded for roughly 10% of them. Jointly, the top ten make up 3% to 3.5% of the sample.

Via the germline V gene, CDR1 is MNHEY and CDR2 SVGAGI. Germline trimming amounts to 6 bases on V and 6 bases on J, with 5 as the count of junction bases outside the gene matches. Inclusive of the bounding cysteine and phenylalanine, the CDR3 is 13 residues long. Just CDR3 DNA is preserved here, 39 bases in frame from base 1. This chain joins TRBV6-5 to TRBJ2-1; a stretch of 7 junction bases matches TRBD1. Sequencing was performed on CD4+ T cells sorted from PBMCs, taken 45 days after the yellow fever booster vaccination. The clonotype originates from a man between 18 and 29 years old who received the YFV17D yellow fever vaccine. The CDR3 in this case is CASRSTGINEQFF. The sequence in DNA is TGTGCCAGCAGATCGACAGGGATCAATGAGCAGTTCTTC.